What follows are 20 T cell receptor beta chains derived from one specimen sequenced in a study of cytomegalovirus exposure and HLA in healthy donors. PCR amplification relied on 60 Vbeta primers (plus 13 Jbeta primers). The table came from immunoSEQ multiplex PCR; TCRdb's copy has only in-frame clones and leaves some out. The table has 150,000 to 200,000 clones, about 65% seen once. The sample was PBMCs. The receptors here all came from a man aged 35-49 years in good health and CMV-seropositive.

About this clone itself: Other DNA sequences of this sample code for an identical CDR3. This chain joins TRBV5-6 and TRBJ1-1; the D gene is possibly TRBD1 (5 bases). The germline gives CDR1 SGHDT, CDR2 YYEEEE. The CDR3 covers 13 residues. V lost 2 bases, J lost 4 bases, and 9 bases lay in between. The CDR3 spells CASSFTGRTEAFF. CDR3 DNA: TGTGCCAGCAGCTTTACAGGACGCACTGAAGCTTTCTTT.

The CDR3 loop reads CASSLAGREKLFF. CDR3 DNA sequence: TGCGCCAGCAGCTTGGCCGGGCGGGAGAAACTGTTTTTT. The gene calls are TRBV5-1 and TRBJ1-4; D not resolved. The CDR3 is made up of 13 amino acids. Germline CDR1 and CDR2: SGHRS and YFSETQ. Trimming removed 0 bases at V and 11 bases at J, with 11 bases between.

This clone turned up a few times. The chain joins TRBV4-3 to TRBJ1-4; D is perhaps TRBD1 (6 bases). The CDR3 has 16 amino acids. CDR1 and CDR2 (germline): LGHNA, YSLEER. The V gene lost 1 base and the J gene lost 8 bases, with 17 bases spanning the gap. CDR3 amino acids: CASSQAPKGEGEKLFF. CDR3 nucleotides: TGCGCCAGCAGCCAAGCCCCCAAGGGGGAGGGGGAAAAACTGTTTTTT.

This chain connects TRBV4-3 to TRBJ2-3; 12 positions match TRBD2. J gave up 9 bases and V 4 bases, and 11 bases lay outside the gene matches. The CDR3 runs 16 residues. The V gene's germline CDR1 is LGHNA and CDR2 YSLEER. CDR3 residues: CASSPRLAGAFGTQYF. CDR3 nucleotides: TGCGCCAGCAGCCCTCGACTAGCGGGGGCCTTCGGAACGCAGTATTTT.

This clone was counted between two and nine times. The chain is built from TRBV4-1 and TRBJ1-1; 8 positions agree with TRBD1. The germline V gene encodes CDR1 MGHRA and CDR2 YSYEKL. V trimming: 0 bases; J trimming: 1 base; junction bases outside the gene matches: 4. The CDR3 spans 16 residues. DNA for the CDR3: TGCGCCAGCAGCCAAGATACAGGGGGTCGGAACACTGAAGCTTTCTTT. Its protein is CASSQDTGGRNTEAFF.

This sequence joins TRBV21-1 and TRBJ2-7; TRBD2, the table's D call, lacks a check against the DNA. TRBV21-1 is a documented pseudogene. The CDR3 sequence is 14 residues long. In DNA form, the CDR3 reads TGTGCCAGCAGCACCCGACTAGCTCTCCTAAAGCAGTACTTC. Its translation is CASSTRLALLKQYF.

This clone is medium-sized by share. The germline gene is not matched at one end of the junction; a read error may be the cause. This chain connects TRBV7-7 to TRBJ1-1, with D unresolved. The CDR3 consists of 12 residues. Looked up from germline, CDR1 is SSHAT and CDR2 is FNYEAQ (reference sequence). In nucleotides, the CDR3 is TGTGCTAGCACCGGGTTAATAGGTGAAGCTTTCTTT. The encoded protein is CASTGLIGEAFF.

The chain couples TRBV9 to TRBJ2-5, with 9 nucleotides matching TRBD2. From germline, CDR1 is SGDLS and CDR2 YYNGEE. Trimming cost V 4 bases and J 1 base; bases outside gene matches: 5. This CDR3 spans 15 amino acids. In DNA, the CDR3 is TGTGCCAGCAGCCCCCGCGGGGGGGCCCAAGAGACCCAGTACTTC. Residues: CASSPRGGAQETQYF.

On this clone itself: The junction shows a germline mismatch at one end, possibly a read error. V and J are TRBV5-1 and TRBJ1-2, with D perhaps TRBD1 (5 bases). CDR3 size: 12 residues. Germline V gene sequence: CDR1 SGHRS, CDR2 YFSETQ. CDR3 sequence: CASSLQAYGYTF. The CDR3 region has the DNA TGTGCCAGCAGCTTACAGGCTTATGGCTACACCTTC.

The chain uses TRBV11-3 and TRBJ2-4, with 9 positions matching TRBD1. Germline loops: CDR1 SGHNT, CDR2 YENEEA. The CDR3 spans 14 residues. The J segment lost 8 bases and the V segment lost 5 bases, leaving 7 bases of the junction unmatched. The CDR3 sequence is CASSPTGGSDIQYF. CDR3 nucleotides: TGTGCCAGCAGCCCCACAGGGGGCAGCGACATTCAGTACTTC.

This clone turned up a few times. V usage is TRBV15 and J usage is TRBJ1-2; 7 bases are a match to TRBD1. Germline assignment: CDR1 LNHNV and CDR2 YYDKDF (reference sequence). V lost 6 bases to trimming and J lost 3 bases; unmatched junction nucleotides: 7. The CDR3 covers 14 residues. CDR3 in DNA: TGTGCCACCAGTCCCGAGGGGGCTCACTATGGCTACACCTTC. This codes for CATSPEGAHYGYTF.

V is TRBV4-3 and J is TRBJ1-1, with a tentative D call TRBD1 (5 bases). Germline assignment: CDR1 LGHNA and CDR2 YSLEER. Trimming pared 3 bases from V and 1 base from J, leaving 12 bases between. CDR3 size: 15 residues. Here the CDR3 reads CASSQGRTPNTEAFF. In DNA form, the CDR3 reads TGCGCCAGCAGCCAGGGGAGGACACCGAACACTGAAGCTTTCTTT.

The chain's CDR3 is CASSSTSGYNTGELFF. The CDR3 DNA sequence: TGTGCCAGCAGCTCGACTAGCGGTTATAACACCGGGGAGCTGTTTTTT. The rearrangement links TRBV7-3 to TRBJ2-2; 9 bases agree with TRBD2. CDR3 size: 16 residues. The V segment lost 4 bases and the J segment 2 bases; nucleotides outside the gene matches: 5. Germline loops: CDR1 SGHTA, CDR2 FQGTGA.

The chain employs TRBV7-3 and TRBJ2-3, with 8 bases aligning to TRBD2. The germline CDR1 and CDR2 sequences are SGHTA and FQGTGA. V was pared by 5 bases and J by 6 bases, with 10 bases of the junction left unmatched. The CDR3 spans 15 residues. The CDR3 DNA is TGTGCCAGCAGCCCCATGGGAGCGGGGGCCGATACGCAGTATTTT. Amino acid sequence: CASSPMGAGADTQYF.

V usage is TRBV2 and J usage is TRBJ2-7; 11 bases match TRBD2. CDR3 size: 14 residues. The V gene's germline CDR1 is SNHLY and CDR2 FYNNEI. With 1 base clipped from V and 7 bases from J, the junction kept 3 bases outside the gene matches. The CDR3, as DNA: TGTGCCAGCAGTGAAGGACTAGCGGGGAATGAGCAGTACTTC. Translation gives CASSEGLAGNEQYF.

This chain connects TRBV9 to TRBJ2-2, with a possible D match to TRBD1 (6 bases). This CDR3 is built from 15 residues. The ends were cut back, 4 bases at V and 2 bases at J, with 12 bases in the middle. From germline, CDR1 is SGDLS and CDR2 YYNGEE. The CDR3 nucleotides read TGTGCCAGCAGCCCCCAGGGGCCTAACACCGGGGAGCTGTTTTTT. This codes for CASSPQGPNTGELFF.

In this sample, this clone turned up a few times. This chain uses TRBV6-6 with TRBJ2-1; 14 bases map to TRBD2. The CDR3 covers 16 residues. Per the germline V gene, CDR1 is MNHNY and CDR2 is SVGAGI (reference sequence). V shed 2 bases, J shed 14 bases, and the junction held 11 bases outside the gene matches. CDR3 coding DNA: TGTGCCAGCAGTTACCCACGGGGGACTAGCGGGGGTGGGGAGTTCTTC. Translating it yields CASSYPRGTSGGGEFF.

V and J are TRBV11-1 and TRBJ2-1; D is possibly TRBD1 (6 bases). Germline V lookup: CDR1 SGHAT, CDR2 FQDESV (reference sequence). V was trimmed by 4 bases and J by 7 bases, leaving 8 bases between them. This CDR3 contains 12 residues. The CDR3 DNA sequence: TGTGCCAGCAGCTCGGACAGAAATGAGCAGTTCTTC. Translated, it gives CASSSDRNEQFF.

This chain connects TRBV19 to TRBJ2-5, with 11 bases that match TRBD2. V was pared by 3 bases and J by 4 bases, with 4 bases of the junction left unmatched. CDR1 LNHDA and CDR2 SQIVND come from the germline V gene (reference sequence). The CDR3 has 15 residues. In DNA form, the CDR3 reads TGTGCCAGTAGTATGATTAGCGGGGGGGTAGAGACCCAGTACTTC. Protein sequence: CASSMISGGVETQYF.

The chain recombines TRBV19 with TRBJ2-5; 9 bases are a match to TRBD2. V gave up 5 bases and J gave up 5 bases; unmatched junction bases: 3. The CDR3 length is 13 residues. Germline V gene sequence: CDR1 LNHDA, CDR2 SQIVND (reference sequence). CDR3 coding DNA: TGTGCCAGTAGTCACCTAGCGGGGGAGACCCAGTACTTC. Translated, it gives CASSHLAGETQYF.